These 18 T cell receptor beta chains came from one sample sequenced in a study of cytotoxic CD8 clonotypes in ibrutinib-treated CLL (TCRdb year 2021). Libraries were prepared through the immunoSEQ multiplex PCR assay. In TCRdb, the immuneACCESS table is reduced to in-frame sequences with V and J assigned. These tables do not hold every clone; where another copy was compared, an unresolved V gene accounts for under half, and the others remain unexplained. The sample table records more than 200,000 clones; roughly 70% of these occur just once. The ten largest clones represent about 16% of the sample. Per the publication, the time point label means: roughly 23 months on ibrutinib. This sample comprised PBMCs, obtained after 24 months of ibrutinib treatment. The receptors were gathered from a human donor with chronic lymphocytic leukemia.

The genes are TRBV5-1 and TRBJ2-1; 8 bases match TRBD2. Germline V gene data show CDR1 as SGHRS and CDR2 as YFSETQ. Trimming took 3 bases from V and 6 from J; bases not matched to a gene: 8. CDR3 length: 15 amino acids. For the CDR3, the DNA is TGCGCCAGCAGCTCACCGGGACTAGGTATCAATGAGCAGTTCTTC. Translating gives CASSSPGLGINEQFF.

The chain carries TRBV9 and TRBJ2-5; D possibly corresponds to TRBD2 (6 bases). The CDR3 runs to 13 residues. Trimming removed 6 bases at V and 4 bases at J, with 13 bases between. Germline V gives CDR1 SGDLS, CDR2 YYNGEE. In DNA form, the CDR3 reads TGTGCCAGCACTCCCGGGAGTGGAGAGACCCAGTACTTC. Translating it yields CASTPGSGETQYF.

A few counts support this clone. The chain has TRBV18 and TRBJ1-1; 8 nucleotides align to TRBD1. CDR3 length equals 16 residues. CDR1 and CDR2 from the germline V gene are KGHSH and LQKENI. J gave up 5 bases and V 1 base, and 9 bases lay outside the gene matches. CDR3 in DNA: TGTGCCAGCTCACCACTCGAAGGACAGGGTCGAACTGAAGCTTTCTTT. Translated: CASSPLEGQGRTEAFF.

This sequence joins TRBV28 and TRBJ2-2; no reliable D call. The germline V gene has CDR1 MDHEN and CDR2 SYDVKM. This CDR3 is 12 amino acids long. V lost 7 bases, J lost 1 base, and 4 bases lay in between. CDR3 nucleotide sequence: TGTGCCAGCACCCAGAACACCGGGGAGCTGTTTTTT. Encoded protein: CASTQNTGELFF.

The chain joins TRBV4-3 to TRBJ1-1; D gene ambiguous. V was trimmed by 0 bases and J by 0 bases, leaving 14 bases between them. The germline gives CDR1 LGHNA, CDR2 YSLEER. CDR3 length: 17 amino acids. This chain's CDR3 is CASSQDLGFGMNTEAFF. The CDR3 DNA reads TGCGCCAGCAGCCAAGATCTAGGTTTCGGAATGAACACTGAAGCTTTCTTT.

The chain employs TRBV6-5 and TRBJ1-5, with no clear D. The CDR3 runs to 15 residues. Trimming pared 0 bases from V and 1 base from J, leaving 7 bases between. In germline, CDR1 is MNHEY, CDR2 SVGAGI. The CDR3 spells CASSYSGGSNQPQHF. CDR3 coding DNA: TGTGCCAGCAGTTACTCGGGTGGGAGCAATCAGCCCCAGCATTTT.

This clone has a handful of counts. The chain couples TRBV13 to TRBJ1-2; no clear D. The V gene's germline CDR1 is PRHDT and CDR2 FYEKMQ (reference sequence). The V and J ends lost 3 bases and 0 bases respectively, with 8 bases between them. CDR3 length: 14 residues. The DNA for the CDR3 is TGTGCCAGCAGCTTTTCACACCCTAACTATGGCTACACCTTC. This sequence encodes CASSFSHPNYGYTF.

This chain uses TRBV11-2 with TRBJ2-7; 8 nucleotides align to TRBD1. V gave up 5 bases and J gave up 5 bases; unmatched junction bases: 11. The germline V gene encodes CDR1 SGHAT and CDR2 FQNNGV. The CDR3 totals 15 residues. The CDR3 DNA reads as TGTGCCAGCAGCCGACCGGGGCAGGGGGCCAACGAGCAGTACTTC. Encoded protein: CASSRPGQGANEQYF.

CDR3 protein: CASSPGWGTDTQYF. The DNA for the CDR3 is TGTGCCAGCAGCCCAGGTTGGGGCACAGATACGCAGTATTTT. The chain couples TRBV11-3 to TRBJ2-3, with D hard to call. The CDR3 covers 14 residues. Germline V gives CDR1 SGHNT, CDR2 YENEEA. V was trimmed by 5 bases and J by 1 base, leaving 10 bases between them.

The count of this clone is one. The V call is TRBV28, the J call TRBJ2-7; TRBD1 matches at 12 bases. V was pared by 9 bases and J by 5 bases, with 8 bases of the junction left unmatched. Germline CDR1 reads MDHEN; CDR2 reads SYDVKM. This CDR3 spans 14 amino acids. Here the CDR3 DNA reads TGTGCCAGTAGGGGGACAGGGGGCACCCACGAGCAGTACTTC. Translated: CASRGTGGTHEQYF.

The rearrangement links TRBV4-3 to TRBJ2-2; D may correspond to TRBD1 or TRBD2 (5 bases each). CDR3 size: 15 residues. V gave up 4 bases and J gave up 1 base, with 10 bases separating them. Germline V gene lookup returns CDR1 LGHNA and CDR2 YSLEER. The CDR3 loop reads CASSPGPMNTGELFF. The CDR3 nucleotides read TGCGCCAGCAGCCCGGGACCGATGAACACCGGGGAGCTGTTTTTT.

Here the CDR3 DNA reads TGTGCCAGCAGTGTGTCCCGGGTGGGTGCAGATACGCAGTATTTT. This translates into CASSVSRVGADTQYF. J is TRBJ2-3 and V is TRBV25-1, with D unresolved. Germline CDR1 reads MGHDK; CDR2 reads SYGVNS. The CDR3 spans 15 residues. Trimming removed 4 bases at V and 4 bases at J, with 15 bases between.

As DNA, the CDR3 is TGTGCCAGCAGTTTGGGACGCGGGAATGAGCAGTTCTTC. Translation: CASSLGRGNEQFF. The chain recombines TRBV27 with TRBJ2-1; the D gene could be TRBD1 or TRBD2 (5 bases each). V gave up 3 bases and J gave up 7 bases, with 10 bases separating them. Per the germline V gene, CDR1 is MNHEY and CDR2 is SMNVEV (reference sequence). This CDR3 is built from 13 residues.

The chain employs TRBV13 and TRBJ2-5; 10 nucleotides match TRBD2. Per germline, CDR1 PRHDT and CDR2 FYEKMQ (reference sequence). V lost 7 bases to trimming and J lost 5 bases; unmatched junction nucleotides: 10. This CDR3 spans 15 amino acids. This chain's CDR3 is CASTAEAGGLETQYF. The CDR3 DNA is TGTGCCAGCACCGCCGAAGCGGGAGGGCTGGAGACCCAGTACTTC.

CDR3 sequence: CASRAGTFGEQFF. The CDR3 coding sequence is TGTGCCAGTAGAGCCGGGACCTTCGGTGAGCAGTTCTTC. The rearrangement uses TRBV19 and TRBJ2-1; D might be TRBD1 or TRBD2, each matching 5 bases. The CDR3 consists of 13 residues. V lost 6 bases and J 9 bases, leaving 15 bases between the germline ends. CDR1 LNHDA and CDR2 SQIVND come from the germline V gene (reference sequence).

The V call is TRBV6-5, the J call TRBJ1-2; TRBD1 matches at 8 bases. J lost 6 bases, V lost 6 bases, and 9 bases had no gene match. The CDR3 length is 14 residues. CDR1 and CDR2 (germline): MNHEY, SVGAGI. The CDR3 loop reads CASSLQDRGHGYTF. The CDR3 DNA follows: TGTGCCAGCAGCCTTCAAGACAGGGGTCATGGCTACACCTTC.

The CDR3 coding sequence is TGTGCCAGCTCACCACGTAAGGACTCTTTGTTTTTT. Its protein product is CASSPRKDSLFF. This rearrangement joins TRBV18 to TRBJ1-4, with D unclear. Germline loops: CDR1 KGHSH, CDR2 LQKENI. The ends were cut back, 1 base at V and 15 bases at J, with 12 bases in the middle. The CDR3 covers 12 residues. Filled out from reference TRBV18 and TRBJ1-4, the complete variable domain reads NAGVMQNPRHLVRRRGQEARLRCSPMKGHSHVYWYRQLPEEGLKFMVYLQKENIIDESGMPKERFSAEFPKEGPSILRIQQVVRGDSAAYFCASSPRKDSLFFGSGTQLSVL.

V and J are TRBV29-1 and TRBJ1-1; the D gene is possibly TRBD1 (6 bases). This CDR3 spans 14 amino acids. Germline V gives CDR1 SQVTM, CDR2 ANQGSEA. V was cut by 6 bases and J by 0 bases, with 14 bases left in between. The CDR3 nucleotides read TGCAGCGTCGCCCGGACAGCCTTGAACACTGAAGCTTTCTTT. Translated, it gives CSVARTALNTEAFF.